Shown below are 7 T cell receptor beta chains from a single sample sequenced in a study of control samples from healthy donors and cancer patients. The table came from immunoSEQ multiplex PCR; TCRdb's copy has only in-frame clones and leaves some out. This table has about 92,000 clones, roughly four fifths appearing once. Sequenced material: blood. These receptors were collected from a woman aged 60 to 75 in good health.

The rearrangement joins TRBV4-1 to TRBJ2-1; 8 positions match TRBD2. V lost 4 bases and J lost 7; bases outside the gene matches: 9. There are 15 residues in the CDR3. Germline CDR1 reads MGHRA; CDR2 reads YSYEKL. The CDR3 region has the DNA TGCGCCAGCAGCCTCGGACTAGCCCTTGGGAATGAGCAGTTCTTC. The encoded protein is CASSLGLALGNEQFF.

This clone was detected once. The V call is TRBV19, the J call TRBJ2-3; 7 bases map to TRBD1. Per germline, CDR1 LNHDA and CDR2 SQIVND (reference sequence). The J segment lost 8 bases and the V segment lost 10 bases, leaving 6 bases of the junction unmatched. The CDR3 spans 11 residues. The CDR3: CATSDRFTQYF. The DNA for the CDR3 is TGTGCCACTTCGGACAGGTTTACGCAGTATTTT.

The V and J genes are TRBV19 and TRBJ2-1; TRBD1 or TRBD2 may be the D gene (6 bases each). Per germline, CDR1 LNHDA and CDR2 SQIVND (reference sequence). CDR3 size: 16 residues. V dropped 1 base and J dropped 6 bases, with 16 bases sitting between them. CDR3 nucleotide sequence: TGTGCCAGTAGTATAGGCCCCCCCGGGGGCATCAATGAGCAGTTCTTC. It codes for CASSIGPPGGINEQFF.

A word on this clone: The junction departs from the called germline gene at one end, perhaps through a read error. The V and J genes are TRBV5-6 and TRBJ2-1; 8 positions agree with TRBD1. CDR1 and CDR2 from the germline V gene are SGHDT and YYEEEE. This CDR3 is 15 amino acids long. CDR3 DNA sequence: TGTGCCAGCAGATTGGGACAGGTTGCCTACAATGAGCAGTTCTTC. Translation gives CASRLGQVAYNEQFF.

CDR3 bases: TGTGCCAGCAGCCGGGACAGGGAAGAGACCCAGTACTTC. Its translation: CASSRDREETQYF. This chain connects TRBV7-2 to TRBJ2-5; 9 bases match TRBD1. There are 13 residues in the CDR3. Trimming at V came to 5 bases and at J to 3 bases, leaving 1 base not matched to a gene. In germline, CDR1 is SGHTA, CDR2 FQGNSA. The variable domain in full, with the rest retrieved from reference TRBV7-2 and TRBJ2-5, is GAGVSQSPSNKVTEKGKDVELRCDPISGHTALYWYRQSLGQGLEFLIYFQGNSAPDKSGLPSDRFSAERTGGSVSTLTIQRTQQEDSAVYLCASSRDREETQYFGPGTRLLVL.

This clone appeared a few times. V and J are TRBV28 and TRBJ2-5, with D tentatively TRBD2 (6 bases). This CDR3 is built from 15 residues. Germline loops: CDR1 MDHEN, CDR2 SYDVKM. Trimming shortened V by 8 bases and J by 1 base, and 17 bases separated the two germline ends. CDR3 loop: CASRPGRIFQETQYF. The CDR3 nucleotides are TGTGCCAGCCGACCGGGGAGGATCTTCCAAGAGACCCAGTACTTC.

The rearrangement links TRBV5-4 to TRBJ1-2; D remains unclear. Trimming took 7 bases from V and 0 from J, leaving 10 bases between them. This CDR3 is built from 13 residues. The germline V gene encodes CDR1 SGHNT and CDR2 YYREEE (reference sequence). CDR3 loop: CASGPSSNYGYTF. The DNA of the CDR3 is TGTGCCAGCGGCCCCTCCTCTAACTATGGCTACACCTTC.